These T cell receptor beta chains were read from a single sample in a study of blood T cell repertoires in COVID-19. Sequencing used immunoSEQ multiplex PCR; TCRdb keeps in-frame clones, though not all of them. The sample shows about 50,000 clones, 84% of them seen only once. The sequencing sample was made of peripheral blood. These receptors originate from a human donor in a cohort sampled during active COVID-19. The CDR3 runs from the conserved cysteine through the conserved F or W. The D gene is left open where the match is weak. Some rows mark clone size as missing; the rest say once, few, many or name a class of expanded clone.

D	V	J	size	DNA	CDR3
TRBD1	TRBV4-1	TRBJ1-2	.	TGCGCCAGCAGCCAGGGACAGGTATATGGCTACACCTTC	CASSQGQVYGYTF
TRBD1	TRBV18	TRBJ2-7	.	TGTGCCAGCTCAACAAGTATTCAGGGGGACGAGCAGTACTTC	CASSTSIQGDEQYF
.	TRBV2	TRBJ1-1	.	TGTGCCAGCATGGGGGACTTTAACACTGAAGCTTTCTTT	CASMGDFNTEAFF
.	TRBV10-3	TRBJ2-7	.	TGTGCCATCAGTGAGTCGGGGAGCGAGCAGTACTTC	CAISESGSEQYF
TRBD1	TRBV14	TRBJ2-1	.	TGTGCCAGCAGCCGACAGGGTCTCAATGAGCAGTTCTTC	CASSRQGLNEQFF
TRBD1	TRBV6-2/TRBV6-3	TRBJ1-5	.	TGTGCCAGCAGTCTACCTGGCAGGGGGAGGAATCAGCCCCAGCATTTT	CASSLPGRGRNQPQHF
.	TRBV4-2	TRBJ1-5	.	TGTGCCAGCAGCCAAGGTAAAACAGGGATCACATCGGATAGCAATCAGCCCCAGCATTTT	CASSQGKTGITSDSNQPQHF
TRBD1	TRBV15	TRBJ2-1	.	TGTGCCACCAGCAGAGCCGGGACAGGGGGTCTCAATGAGCAGTTCTTC	CATSRAGTGGLNEQFF
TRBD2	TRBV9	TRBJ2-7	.	TGTGCCAGCAGCGTAGGTCCGGGACTAGCGGGTTACGAGCAGTACTTC	CASSVGPGLAGYEQYF
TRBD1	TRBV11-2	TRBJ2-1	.	TGTGCCAGCAGCCCCGACAGGGGAAATGAGCAGTTCTTC	CASSPDRGNEQFF
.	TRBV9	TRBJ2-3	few	TGTGCCAGCAGCGTAGCCCGTCCGTCTAGCACAGATACGCAGTATTTT	CASSVARPSSTDTQYF
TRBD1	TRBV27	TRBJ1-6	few	TGTGCCAGCAGTTTGGACAGGGGATCCTATAATTCACCCCTCCACTTT	CASSLDRGSYNSPLHF
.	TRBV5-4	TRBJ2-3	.	TGTGCCAGCAGCTTCCCTAGCGTTGGCACAGATACGCAGTATTTT	CASSFPSVGTDTQYF
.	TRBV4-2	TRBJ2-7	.	TGTGCCAGCAGCCAAGATCGGGGGACAGAACTTACCTACGAGCAGTACTTC	CASSQDRGTELTYEQYF